One and the same sample provided the 25 T cell receptor beta chains below, sequenced in a study of blood T cells in healthy people across ages. Through a sample-barcoded 5' primer and a J-beta primer mix, a second PCR was run for roughly 6 to 11 cycles. From the 5' RACE reads, TCRdb called clonotypes with MiXCR, one entry per CDR3 protein. This sample carries fewer than 750,000 distinct CDR3 sequences, more than 45% of them seen once, and the ten largest clones take under 30%. The specimen was blood. These receptors all come from an older man in good health.

This chain links TRBV6-4 with TRBJ2-3; TRBD1 matches at 7 bases. J lost 4 bases, V lost 5 bases, and 6 bases had no gene match. CDR3 size: 14 residues. Germline V CDR1 and CDR2: MRHNA, SNTAGT. The CDR3 DNA reads as TGTGCCAGCAGTCCAACAGGGGAAGCAGATACGCAGTATTTT. Its translation: CASSPTGEADTQYF.

The chain recombines TRBV4-3 with TRBJ2-5; either TRBD1 or TRBD2 may supply D (5 bases each). V lost 0 bases and J 5 bases, leaving 16 bases between the germline ends. Germline loops: CDR1 LGHNA, CDR2 YSLEER. This CDR3 is 16 amino acids long. DNA for the CDR3: TGCGCCAGCAGCCAAGATAGCCGGTCCTGGGGGGAGACCCAGTACTTC. It specifies CASSQDSRSWGETQYF.

V and J are TRBV24-1 and TRBJ2-1; D ambiguous. In germline, CDR1 is KGHDR, CDR2 SFDVKD. The CDR3 has 13 amino acids. V shed 3 bases and J shed 6 bases, with 8 bases lying between them. Here the CDR3 DNA reads TGTGCCACCAGTGATCCCCCGCTCAATGAGCAGTTCTTC. As protein: CATSDPPLNEQFF.

The V and J genes are TRBV7-3 and TRBJ1-2; 7 nucleotides match TRBD1. Trimming took 0 bases from V and 3 from J; bases not matched to a gene: 4. This CDR3 comprises 15 residues. The germline gives CDR1 SGHTA, CDR2 FQGTGA. CDR3 sequence: CASSLTGGQHYGYTF. CDR3 DNA: TGTGCCAGCAGCTTAACGGGGGGACAGCACTATGGCTACACCTTC.

The rearrangement uses TRBV20-1 and TRBJ2-1; 9 bases fit TRBD2. The DNA end is more similar to TRBJ2-7, so the J call may be wrong. Germline assignment: CDR1 DFQATT and CDR2 SNEGSKA (reference sequence). The CDR3 is made up of 15 amino acids. The DNA for the CDR3 is TGCAGTGCTAGACGAAGCGGGAGGAGTTACAATGAGCAGTACTTC. Translation gives CSARRSGRSYNEQYF.

This rearrangement joins TRBV7-2 to TRBJ2-7; D is possibly TRBD2 (5 bases). CDR1 and CDR2 from the germline V gene are SGHTA and FQGNSA. V lost 5 bases and J lost 7, with 15 bases in between. CDR3 length: 13 amino acids. CDR3 nucleotides: TGTGCCAGCAGCGGTACTAGGGTAGGAGAGCAGTACTTC. Translated, it gives CASSGTRVGEQYF.

This clonotype occurred many times. V and J are TRBV29-1 and TRBJ2-7; D may be TRBD2 (6 bases). CDR1 and CDR2 (germline): SQVTM, ANQGSEA. The CDR3 has 11 amino acids. V was pared by 6 bases and J by 3 bases, with 9 bases between. Here the CDR3 DNA reads TGCAGCGTCGGGGACTTCTACGAGCAGTACTTC. Translation: CSVGDFYEQYF.

The J gene is TRBJ2-5, the V gene TRBV7-2; D remains unclear. The J call may be wrong; the DNA end is better matched by TRBJ2-7. The CDR3 totals 14 residues. Germline V gene data show CDR1 as SGHTA and CDR2 as FQGNSA. CDR3 residues: CASSPPQQPSEQYF. Here the CDR3 DNA reads TGTGCCAGCAGCCCCCCCCAGCAGCCCTCCGAGCAGTACTTC.

This rearrangement joins TRBV20-1 to TRBJ2-3; D is undetermined. V gave up 1 base and J gave up 4 bases, with 12 bases separating them. The CDR3 is 14 residues long. The germline V gene has CDR1 DFQATT and CDR2 SNEGSKA (reference sequence). CDR3 in DNA: TGCAGTGCTAGAGGACCCCTAGGTCCAGATACGCAGTATTTT. This gives the protein CSARGPLGPDTQYF.

V usage is TRBV28 and J usage is TRBJ1-1, with D possibly TRBD1 on 5 matching bases. The CDR3 covers 13 residues. Germline values: CDR1 MDHEN, CDR2 SYDVKM. V was pared by 0 bases and J by 3 bases, with 5 bases between. This chain's CDR3 is CASSLWGDTEAFF. CDR3 DNA sequence: TGTGCCAGCAGTTTATGGGGGGACACTGAAGCTTTCTTT.

Regarding this clonotype: One end of the junction fails to match germline, which may point to a read error. V and J are TRBV28 and TRBJ2-5, with D possibly TRBD2 on 6 matching bases. Gene TRBJ2-7 matches the end of the DNA better, so the J call may be wrong. This CDR3 is 15 amino acids long. CDR1 is MDHEN, CDR2 SYDVKM, per germline. CDR3: CASSLVGTQFYEQYF. DNA for the CDR3: TGTGCTAGCAGTTTAGTCGGGACTCAATTCTACGAGCAGTACTTC.

Ten or more counts support this clonotype. This may arise from a read error, as a much more abundant clone is one base away. The V and J genes are TRBV7-6 and TRBJ1-5; D call uncertain. Germline loops: CDR1 SGHVS, CDR2 FNYEAQ. This CDR3 has 14 residues. DNA for the CDR3: TGTGCCAGCAGCGTAGCAGCCAACAATCAGCCCCAGCATTTT. This codes for CASSVAANNQPQHF.

The V gene is TRBV12-5, the J gene TRBJ2-5; maybe TRBD2 (5 bases). The J call may be faulty, since TRBJ2-7 better matches the DNA end. The CDR3 is 14 residues long. Germline lookup yields CDR1 LGHNT and CDR2 FRNRAP. CDR3 DNA sequence: TGTGCTAGTGGTCCCCCCGGTTGGGAGAACGAGCAGTACTTC. This encodes CASGPPGWENEQYF.

This clonotype appeared a few times. J is TRBJ2-3 and V is TRBV4-3; 11 bases agree with TRBD2. The germline V gene encodes CDR1 LGHNA and CDR2 YSLEER. V shed 4 bases, J shed 5 bases, and the junction held 8 bases outside the gene matches. The CDR3 contains 16 residues. This CDR3 reads CASSLRLGLAGDTQYF. In DNA, the CDR3 is TGCGCCAGCAGCCTTCGACTTGGACTAGCGGGAGATACGCAGTATTTT.

This clonotype appeared many times. This rearrangement joins TRBV6-5 to TRBJ2-3; unclear D gene. Germline V gene sequence: CDR1 MNHEY, CDR2 SVGAGI. The CDR3 extends over 12 amino acids. Trimming took off 4 bases at V and 8 bases at J, with 10 bases between the two ends. CDR3 amino acids: CASSSQLSTQYF. CDR3 DNA sequence: TGTGCCAGCAGTTCACAGCTATCTACGCAGTATTTT.

This chain links TRBV7-3 with TRBJ2-5; D is perhaps TRBD1 or TRBD2 (6 bases each). V was clipped by 5 bases and J by 1 base, with 14 bases between them. This CDR3 contains 15 residues. Germline CDR1 SGHTA, CDR2 FQGTGA. CDR3 sequence: CASSPQGGAQETQYF. In DNA form, the CDR3 reads TGTGCCAGCAGCCCACAGGGCGGGGCCCAAGAGACCCAGTACTTC. Full variable domain (remainder filled in from reference TRBV7-3 and TRBJ2-5): GAGVSQTPSNKVTEKGKYVELRCDPISGHTALYWYRQSLGQGPEFLIYFQGTGAADDSGLPNDRFFAVRPEGSVSTLKIQRTERGDSAVYLCASSPQGGAQETQYFGPGTRLLVL.

This clonotype was seen many times. This rearrangement joins TRBV4-2 to TRBJ2-5, with a possible D match to TRBD1 (5 bases). The V end lost 1 base, the J end lost 2 bases, and 8 bases lay between the germline ends. The CDR3 totals 14 residues. Germline CDR1 and CDR2: LGHNA and YNFKEQ. The CDR3 nucleotides are TGTGCCAGCAGCCAAGTGGGGCAGCAAGAGACCCAGTACTTC. Amino acids: CASSQVGQQETQYF.

This clonotype was counted many times. The chain uses TRBV5-1 and TRBJ2-3; no definite D call. The CDR3 has 13 residues. The V and J ends lost 0 bases and 2 bases respectively, with 4 bases between them. CDR1 and CDR2 (germline): SGHRS, YFSETQ. The CDR3: CASSLDSTDTQYF. The CDR3 nucleotides read TGCGCCAGCAGCTTGGATTCCACAGATACGCAGTATTTT.

V usage is TRBV7-2 and J usage is TRBJ2-1, with 8 bases that match TRBD2. The CDR3 totals 15 residues. V was pared by 5 bases and J by 0 bases, with 3 bases of the junction left unmatched. Germline V gene data show CDR1 as SGHTA and CDR2 as FQGNSA. CDR3 region: CASSRAGVSYNEQFF. The CDR3 nucleotides read TGTGCCAGCAGCCGAGCGGGAGTCTCCTACAATGAGCAGTTCTTC.

The V call is TRBV6-5, the J call TRBJ2-5; D is perhaps TRBD1 (5 bases). Per the germline V gene, CDR1 is MNHEY and CDR2 is SVGAGI. V was pared by 6 bases and J by 2 bases, with 13 bases between. The CDR3 covers 14 residues. The CDR3 loop reads CASREAGLQETQYF. The DNA for the CDR3 is TGTGCCAGCAGGGAAGCAGGGCTTCAAGAGACCCAGTACTTC.

This clonotype was counted between two and nine times. The chain links TRBV5-1 to TRBJ1-2, with 10 nucleotides matching TRBD1. The CDR3 totals 17 residues. Losses at the gene ends were 1 base for V and 6 bases for J; bases not matched to a gene: 12. CDR1 and CDR2 (germline): SGHRS, YFSETQ. CDR3 amino acids: CASSLSGTGVLGDGYTF. The CDR3 nucleotides read TGCGCCAGCAGCTTGTCTGGGACAGGGGTGTTAGGCGATGGCTACACCTTC.

This clonotype turned up a few times. V gene TRBV7-2 combines with J gene TRBJ2-7, with 12 bases identical to TRBD2. Germline CDR1 reads SGHTA; CDR2 reads FQGNSA. V was clipped by 7 bases and J by 4 bases; unmatched bases: 8. The CDR3 loop spans 15 amino acids. The CDR3 loop reads CASTQTSGGFYEQYF. The CDR3 DNA reads as TGTGCCAGCACGCAGACTAGCGGGGGCTTTTACGAGCAGTACTTC.

CDR3 protein: CSADRGATNEKLFF. The CDR3 coding sequence is TGCAGTGCTGACAGGGGGGCAACTAATGAAAAACTGTTTTTT. The chain has TRBV20-1 and TRBJ1-4; 9 bases agree with TRBD1. The CDR3 runs to 14 residues. Germline V CDR1 and CDR2: DFQATT, SNEGSKA (reference sequence). Trimming at V came to 5 bases and at J to 0 bases, leaving 1 base not matched to a gene.

The chain is built from TRBV7-9 and TRBJ2-3; D remains ambiguous. The CDR3 length is 12 residues. In germline, CDR1 is SEHNR, CDR2 FQNEAQ (reference sequence). Trimming left V 5 bases short and J 6 bases short, with 9 bases between. Written as DNA, the CDR3 is TGTGCCAGCAGCCCTGACTCGGATACGCAGTATTTT. Translating it yields CASSPDSDTQYF.

The chain recombines TRBV10-2 with TRBJ1-1; D possibly corresponds to TRBD1 (6 bases). The CDR3 is 14 amino acids. Trimming removed 7 bases from V and 0 bases from J, with 12 bases in between. Per germline, CDR1 WSHSY and CDR2 SAAADI. The CDR3 is CASTTGQMNTEAFF. CDR3 in DNA: TGCGCCAGCACCACCGGACAGATGAACACTGAAGCTTTCTTT.